This entry lists 12 T cell receptor beta chains sequenced from one sample in a study of T cells in Graves' hyperthyroidism and ophthalmopathy (dated by TCRdb to the late 2010s). The library was produced with multiplex PCR. TCRdb shows the sequencer as Illumina HiSeq 2000. TCR beta CDR3 regions were amplified from RNA transcripts. The first round of RT-PCR for the TCR CDR3 was performed with the HTBI primer set and the Qiagen OneStep RT-PCR kit. TCRdb reran the public reads through fastp at Q25 and MiXCR, keeping productive beta chains. Rows are unified per CDR3 protein, each entry keeping the most common DNA and genes. The sample table shows approximately 200,000 distinct CDR3 sequences, and 15% to 20% are seen once. The leading ten clones occupy 35% to 50% of the sample. The sequenced material came from blood. The receptor set was obtained from a man aged 40-49 years with Graves' hyperthyroidism.

Many counts were recorded for this clonotype. The chain joins TRBV6-1 to TRBJ2-2, with 7 bases fitting TRBD2. V lost 6 bases and J lost 0; bases outside the gene matches: 4. Germline values: CDR1 MNHNS, CDR2 SASEGT. This CDR3 is built from 15 residues. This chain's CDR3 is CASSRDYANTGELFF. The CDR3 DNA reads as TGTGCCAGCAGCCGGGACTACGCGAACACCGGGGAGCTGTTTTTT.

This clonotype was seen many times. The gene calls are TRBV18 and TRBJ2-1; D gene ambiguous. V lost 2 bases to trimming and J lost 7 bases, with 6 bases between them. The germline V gene has CDR1 KGHSH and CDR2 LQKENI. The CDR3 runs to 12 residues. The CDR3 nucleotides are TGTGCCAGCTCACCAGCCTCTAATGAGCAGTTCTTC. Its translation: CASSPASNEQFF.

This clonotype was observed many times. The chain is built from TRBV7-2 and TRBJ1-2; TRBD1 might be the D (5 bases). With 3 bases removed from V and 7 bases from J, the gap between germline ends came to 9 bases. The CDR3 extends over 12 amino acids. Germline V gene data show CDR1 as SGHTA and CDR2 as FQGNSA. This chain's CDR3 is CASSFGGGGYTF. CDR3 in DNA: TGTGCCAGCAGCTTTGGGGGGGGTGGCTACACCTTC.

The chain has TRBV5-5 and TRBJ1-4; 8 nucleotides align to TRBD1. In germline, CDR1 is SGHKS, CDR2 YYEKEE (reference sequence). Trimming cost V 1 base and J 2 bases; bases outside gene matches: 7. CDR3 size: 17 residues. DNA of the CDR3: TGTGCCAGCAGCTTGTTAGGCCAGGGGGCGACTAATGAAAAACTGTTTTTT. This gives the protein CASSLLGQGATNEKLFF.

At least ten counts were recorded for this clonotype. The rearrangement uses TRBV7-9 and TRBJ1-2, with a possible D match to TRBD1 (5 bases). This CDR3 contains 14 residues. V was clipped by 6 bases and J by 7 bases, with 18 bases between them. CDR1 and CDR2 from the germline V gene are SEHNR and FQNEAQ (reference sequence). The CDR3 bases are TGTGCCAGCAGTTTCAATCAACAGGAGGCTGGCTACACCTTC. This translates into CASSFNQQEAGYTF. The full variable domain, in which reference TRBV7-9 and TRBJ1-2 provide the parts outside the CDR3, is DTGVSQNPRHKITKRGQNVTFRCDPISEHNRLYWYRQTLGQGPEFLTYFQNEAQLEKSRLLSDRFSAERPKGSFSTLEIQRTEQGDSAMYLCASSFNQQEAGYTFGSGTRLTVV.

This clonotype was recorded many times. The V gene is TRBV18, the J gene TRBJ1-2; perhaps TRBD1 as D (5 bases). The CDR3 loop spans 16 amino acids. The germline V gene has CDR1 KGHSH and CDR2 LQKENI. Trimming removed 1 base from V and 4 bases from J, with 16 bases in between. CDR3 nucleotides: TGTGCCAGCTCACCACAGGGGAGCAAGTCGTCCTATGGCTACACCTTC. As protein: CASSPQGSKSSYGYTF.

The chain recombines TRBV30 with TRBJ1-5; maybe TRBD1 (5 bases). The CDR3 totals 13 residues. The germline gives CDR1 GTSNPN, CDR2 SVGIG (reference sequence). Trimming stripped 1 base from V and 4 bases from J, with 8 bases between. The chain's CDR3 is CAWSAWGNQPQHF. Here the CDR3 DNA reads TGTGCCTGGAGTGCTTGGGGGAATCAGCCCCAGCATTTT.

The count of this clonotype is one. This may stem from a read error, because a much larger clone lies one nucleotide away. This chain uses TRBV29-1 with TRBJ1-2; 7 bases are shared with TRBD1. Germline V gene data show CDR1 as SQVTM and CDR2 as ANQGSEA. The CDR3 runs to 15 residues. The CDR3 DNA is TGCAGCGTGCCCCGGAAGGGGGACAGTGGCTATGGCCACACCTTC. This gives the protein CSVPRKGDSGYGHTF.

For the CDR3, the DNA is TGCAGTGCTAGAGGGGGACAGGGTTCCTACGAGCAGTACTTC. Translation gives CSARGGQGSYEQYF. This chain connects TRBV20-1 to TRBJ2-7; 9 bases are a match to TRBD1. Germline V CDR1 and CDR2: DFQATT, SNEGSKA (reference sequence). V lost 1 base, J lost 1 base, and 2 bases stayed unmatched. This CDR3 contains 14 residues.

The table lists this clonotype with many counts. The chain joins TRBV10-3 to TRBJ2-7; D unresolved. Germline CDR1 reads ENHRY; CDR2 reads SYGVKD. Trimming left V 2 bases short and J 2 bases short, with 1 base between. The CDR3 spans 11 residues. The CDR3 sequence is CAISEAYEQYF. The CDR3 DNA sequence: TGTGCCATCAGTGAGGCCTACGAGCAGTACTTC.

This clonotype was seen many times. The chain uses TRBV3-1 and TRBJ2-1; D is uncertain. The CDR3 consists of 14 residues. CDR1 and CDR2 from the germline V gene are LGHDT and YNNKEL (reference sequence). V gave up 4 bases and J gave up 2 bases, with 9 bases separating them. The CDR3 DNA is TGTGCCAGCAGCCGCTTCCGGGCCTACAATGAGCAGTTCTTC. Its translation: CASSRFRAYNEQFF.

This clonotype has ten or more counts. A read error may account for a junction end that differs from germline. The chain links TRBV20-1 to TRBJ2-1; 9 nucleotides agree with TRBD2. Germline V gene data show CDR1 as DFQATT and CDR2 as SNEGSKA (reference sequence). The CDR3 sequence is 16 residues long. The CDR3 is CSARDTSAGGPNEQFF. CDR3 in DNA: TGCAGTGCTCGAGACACGTCTGCGGGGGGGCCCAATGAGCAGTTCTTC.